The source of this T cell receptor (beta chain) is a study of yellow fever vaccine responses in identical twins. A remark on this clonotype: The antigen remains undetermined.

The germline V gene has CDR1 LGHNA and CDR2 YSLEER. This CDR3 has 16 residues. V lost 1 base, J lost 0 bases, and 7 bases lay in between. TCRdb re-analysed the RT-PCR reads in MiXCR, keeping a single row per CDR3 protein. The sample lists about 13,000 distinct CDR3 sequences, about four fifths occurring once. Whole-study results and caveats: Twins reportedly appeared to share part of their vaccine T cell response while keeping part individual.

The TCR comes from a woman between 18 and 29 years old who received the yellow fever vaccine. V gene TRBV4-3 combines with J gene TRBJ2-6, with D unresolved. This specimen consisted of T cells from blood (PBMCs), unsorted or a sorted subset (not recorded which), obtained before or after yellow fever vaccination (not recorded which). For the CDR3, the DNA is TGCGCCAGCAGCCAAGTTAAGATCTCTGGGGCCAACGTCCTGACTTTC. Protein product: CASSQVKISGANVLTF.